Listed below are T cell receptor beta chains from one sample, sequenced in a study of T-cell reconstitution after alpha-beta-depleted transplantation in children. TCRdb used MiXCR to reprocess the PCR reads, holding one entry per CDR3 protein. Among fewer than 85,000 distinct CDR3 sequences listed, less than 15% were seen once. Specimen: PBMCs, mostly from graft donor cells, collected 180 days after TCRalphabeta/CD19-depleted stem cell transplant. Source of these receptors: a male patient between 2 and 9 years old who had a stem cell transplant for acute lymphoblastic leukemia, so the T cells may come from the graft donor. The CDR3 runs from the conserved cysteine through the conserved F or W. A D gene is named only where the DNA matches it firmly. Rows may omit the clone size; those that give it use once, few, many or a size class.

V gene	J gene	D gene	clone size	CDR3 protein	CDR3 DNA
TRBV20-1	TRBJ2-5	NA	few	CSAISSTGTAQETQYF	TGCAGTGCTATTTCGTCCACCGGGACTGCGCAAGAGACCCAGTACTTC
TRBV7-2	TRBJ2-6	NA	many	CAGFGSSSGANVLTF	TGTGCCGGTTTCGGGAGCAGCTCTGGGGCCAACGTCCTGACTTTC
TRBV21-1	TRBJ2-1	NA	NA	CASNAQRTSGYNEQFF	TGTGCCAGCAATGCGCAACGGACTAGCGGGTACAATGAGCAGTTCTTC
TRBV5-6	TRBJ1-6	TRBD1	NA	CASSFDRVTSPLHF	TGTGCCAGCAGTTTTGACAGGGTAACTTCACCCCTCCACTTT
TRBV25-1	TRBJ2-1	TRBD2	NA	CASSEFSLTSGRANEQFF	TGTGCCAGCAGTGAATTCTCCCTGACTAGCGGGAGGGCAAATGAGCAGTTCTTC
TRBV28	TRBJ2-7	NA	few	CASSFSLGRRSYEQYF	TGTGCCAGCAGTTTTTCCCTTGGACGTAGATCCTACGAGCAGTACTTC
TRBV12-3/TRBV12-4	TRBJ2-3	TRBD2	many	CASSLGLAASTDTQYF	TGTGCCAGCAGTTTGGGACTAGCGGCTTCCACAGATACGCAGTATTTT
TRBV7-9	TRBJ2-7	NA	few	CASETLDRDSYEQYF	TGTGCCAGCGAGACCTTAGATAGGGACTCCTACGAGCAGTACTTC
TRBV5-1	TRBJ1-1	TRBD1	NA	CASSFTGETEAFF	TGCGCCAGCAGCTTTACAGGGGAGACTGAAGCTTTCTTT
TRBV4-3	TRBJ1-5	NA	few	CASSQEAGTGQGLLNQPQHF	TGCGCCAGCAGCCAAGAAGCTGGTACAGGGCAGGGGCTTTTAAATCAGCCCCAGCATTTT
TRBV18	TRBJ2-2	TRBD1	NA	CASSSTGGVNTGELFF	TGTGCCAGCTCATCGACAGGGGGGGTGAACACCGGGGAGCTGTTTTTT
TRBV7-9	TRBJ2-1	TRBD2	few	CASSARDYDEQFF	TGTGCCAGCAGCGCCCGGGACTACGATGAGCAGTTCTTC
TRBV11-2	TRBJ2-1	NA	NA	CASTPTYNEQFF	TGTGCCAGCACTCCGACCTACAATGAGCAGTTCTTC
TRBV20-1	TRBJ2-5	NA	many	CSASRLGGGF	TGCAGTGCTAGTCGACTAGGGGGTGGCTTC
TRBV5-5	TRBJ1-1	NA	NA	CASSLETLNTEAFF	TGTGCCAGCAGCTTGGAGACTTTGAACACTGAAGCTTTCTTT
TRBV5-8	TRBJ2-3	NA	many	CASSLAHRWDTDTQYF	TGTGCCAGCAGCTTGGCCCACAGGTGGGATACAGATACGCAGTATTTT
TRBV20-1	TRBJ2-7	NA	NA	CSARGRGQSSYEQYF	TGCAGTGCTAGAGGCCGGGGGCAAAGCTCCTACGAGCAGTACTTC
TRBV5-5	TRBJ2-1	TRBD2	few	CASSWRLAGIYNEQFF	TGTGCCAGCAGCTGGAGACTAGCGGGAATATACAATGAGCAGTTCTTC
TRBV4-2	TRBJ2-1	TRBD1	many	CASSQELPGQGYNEQFF	TGTGCCAGCAGCCAAGAATTACCGGGACAGGGATACAATGAGCAGTTCTTC
TRBV7-9	TRBJ2-1	NA	few	CASSLAGRSNEQFF	TGTGCCAGCAGCTTAGCGGGCCGGAGCAATGAGCAGTTCTTC
TRBV20-1	TRBJ2-2	NA	NA	CSAPGPRPGELFF	TGCAGTGCCCCGGGACCCCGCCCCGGGGAGCTGTTTTTT
TRBV5-1	TRBJ2-7	TRBD1	many	CASSRFGTGGYEQYF	TGCGCCAGCAGCAGATTCGGGACAGGGGGCTACGAGCAGTACTTC
TRBV28	TRBJ2-1	TRBD2	NA	CASSSGLAGVFYNEQFF	TGTGCCAGCAGCTCCGGACTAGCGGGAGTTTTTTACAATGAGCAGTTCTTC
TRBV20-1	TRBJ2-5	TRBD2	few	CSARSGGTRQETQYF	TGCAGTGCGCGCTCAGGCGGGACTAGGCAAGAGACCCAGTACTTC
TRBV5-1	TRBJ1-2	NA	NA	CASSLGASPNYGYTF	TGCGCCAGCAGCTTGGGAGCTTCCCCTAACTATGGCTACACCTTC
TRBV4-3	TRBJ2-7	NA	NA	CASSQTGLSEQYF	TGCGCCAGCAGCCAGACGGGGTTGAGCGAGCAGTACTTC
TRBV12-1	TRBJ2-5	NA	NA	CASSESGAGRAQYF	TGTGCCAGCAGCGAGAGTGGGGCGGGGAGAGCCCAGTACTTC
TRBV20-1	TRBJ1-1	NA	many	CSARSGHMNTEAFF	TGCAGTGCTAGATCGGGACACATGAACACTGAAGCTTTCTTT
TRBV20-1	TRBJ2-7	NA	few	CSVAGRGRATLYEQYF	TGCAGTGTCGCCGGGAGGGGGCGCGCGACCCTCTACGAGCAGTACTTC
TRBV20-1	TRBJ2-2	TRBD2	once	CSARTSGRGTGELFF	TGCAGTGCCCGGACTAGCGGGAGGGGGACCGGGGAGCTGTTTTTT
TRBV6-2/TRBV6-3	TRBJ2-7	NA	NA	CASSYSQGPYEQYF	TGTGCCAGCAGTTACTCCCAGGGACCCTACGAGCAGTACTTC
TRBV7-9	TRBJ2-5	TRBD1	many	CASSPPDRARETQYF	TGTGCCAGCAGCCCCCCTGACAGGGCGAGAGAGACCCAGTACTTC
TRBV7-9	TRBJ2-7	TRBD1	NA	CASSKRDRRNEQYF	TGTGCCAGCAGCAAAAGGGACAGGAGGAACGAGCAGTACTTC
TRBV6-2/TRBV6-3	TRBJ2-5	TRBD2	NA	CASSYVLAGETQYF	TGTGCCAGCAGTTACGTGCTAGCGGGGGAGACCCAGTACTTC
TRBV5-1	TRBJ2-2	NA	few	CASSRGSWELFF	TGCGCCAGCAGCCGAGGTTCTTGGGAGCTGTTTTTT
TRBV6-2/TRBV6-3	TRBJ1-2	NA	many	CASRPGRLGYTF	TGTGCCAGCAGACCGGGCCGCCTGGGCTACACCTTC
TRBV4-2	TRBJ2-3	NA	NA	CASSQDGTRTDTQYF	TGTGCCAGCAGCCAAGATGGAACGCGCACAGATACGCAGTATTTT
TRBV7-6	TRBJ1-2	TRBD1	many	CASSPRTGGGYTF	TGTGCCAGCAGCCCCAGGACAGGGGGTGGCTACACCTTC
TRBV5-1	TRBJ1-1	NA	many	CASSLGPTGRDTEAFF	TGCGCCAGCAGCTTGGGGCCTACGGGGAGAGACACTGAAGCTTTCTTT
TRBV9	TRBJ2-3	NA	NA	CASSVGRDTQYF	TGTGCCAGCAGCGTAGGGCGGGATACGCAGTATTTT
TRBV20-1	TRBJ2-5	NA	few	CSAPKATAQETQYF	TGCAGTGCCCCGAAGGCGACTGCACAAGAGACCCAGTACTTC
TRBV9	TRBJ2-3	TRBD2	NA	CASSVVAGVDTQYF	TGTGCCAGCAGCGTAGTCGCGGGAGTCGATACGCAGTATTTT
TRBV6-5	TRBJ1-6	NA	NA	CASSYGLDSPLHF	TGTGCCAGCAGTTACGGCCTTGATTCACCCCTCCACTTT
TRBV11-2	TRBJ2-3	NA	many	CASSRSGGGTDTQYF	TGTGCCAGCAGCCGTTCCGGGGGTGGGACAGATACGCAGTATTTT